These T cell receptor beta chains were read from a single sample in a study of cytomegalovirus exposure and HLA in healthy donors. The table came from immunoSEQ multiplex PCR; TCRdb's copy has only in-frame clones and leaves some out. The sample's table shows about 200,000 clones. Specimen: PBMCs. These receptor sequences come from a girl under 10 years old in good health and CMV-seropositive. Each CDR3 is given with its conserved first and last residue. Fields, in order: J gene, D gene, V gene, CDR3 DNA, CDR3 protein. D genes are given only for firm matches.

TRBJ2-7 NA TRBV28 TGTGCCAGCCGACTCTCAGGGGCCTACGAGCAGTACTTC CASRLSGAYEQYF
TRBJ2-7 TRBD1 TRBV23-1 TGCGCCAGCAGTCCCTCCATGGGACAGGGGTTCCACGAGCAGTACTTC CASSPSMGQGFHEQYF
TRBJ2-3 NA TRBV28 TGTGCCAGCAGTTCTCCGACTAGTATGTGGACAGATACGCAGTATTTT CASSSPTSMWTDTQYF
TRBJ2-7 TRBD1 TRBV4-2 TGTGCCAGCAGCCAAGAGGACAGGGGCGACTACGAGCAGTACTTC CASSQEDRGDYEQYF
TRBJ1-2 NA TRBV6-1 TGTGCCAGCTTCCTCGTCCAGGGTATCTATGGCTACACCTTC CASFLVQGIYGYTF
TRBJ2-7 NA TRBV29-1 TGCAGCGTTAGTCAAGCGGCTTCCTACGAGCAGTACTTC CSVSQAASYEQYF
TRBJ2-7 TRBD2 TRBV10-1 TGCGCCAGCGGTACGGGACTAGCGGGAGGGGAGCAGTACTTC CASGTGLAGGEQYF
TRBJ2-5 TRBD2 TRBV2 TGTGCCAGCAGTACGGGACTAGCGGGCGCGCAAGAGACCCAGTACTTC CASSTGLAGAQETQYF
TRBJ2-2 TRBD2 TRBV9 TGTGCCAGCAGCGTAACTCCCGGACTAGCGGGAGGGGGGAACACCGGGGAGCTGTTTTTT CASSVTPGLAGGGNTGELFF
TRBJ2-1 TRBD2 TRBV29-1 TGCAGCGTCGAAGAGAGAGCGGGAGTGGGGGCTTACAATGAGCAGTTCTTC CSVEERAGVGAYNEQFF
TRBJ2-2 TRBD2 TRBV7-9 TGTGCCAGCAGCTTACGACTAGCAGCGAACACCGGGGAGCTGTTTTTT CASSLRLAANTGELFF
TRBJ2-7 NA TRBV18 TGTGCCAGCTCACTTAAACAGGGCCTACAATACGAGCAGTACTTC CASSLKQGLQYEQYF
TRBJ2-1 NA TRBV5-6 TGTGCCAGCAGCTTGAGTGTCACCCCTCGGGAGCAGTTCTTC CASSLSVTPREQFF
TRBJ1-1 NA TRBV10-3 TGTGCCATCAGTGAGTCGGGAGTCCCTGAAGCTTTCTTT CAISESGVPEAFF
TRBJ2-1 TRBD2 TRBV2 TGTGCCAGCAAAACTAGCGGGAGCTCCTACAATGAGCAGTTCTTC CASKTSGSSYNEQFF
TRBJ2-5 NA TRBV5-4 TGTGCCAGCAGCAGCCCTTCTAGCAACCAAGAGACCCAGTACTTC CASSSPSSNQETQYF
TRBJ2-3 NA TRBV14 TGTGCCAGCAGCGCATCGAGGCACACAGATACGCAGTATTTT CASSASRHTDTQYF
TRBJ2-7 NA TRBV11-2 TGTGCCAGCAGCCCTCAGGGCTACGAGCAGTACTTC CASSPQGYEQYF
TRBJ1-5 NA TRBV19 TGTGCCAGTACCCCCGACGGGAATCAGCCCCAGCATTTT CASTPDGNQPQHF
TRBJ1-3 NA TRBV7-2 TGTGCCAGCAGCTCCCCGGACAGTCCTCTGGGAAACACCATATATTTT CASSSPDSPLGNTIYF
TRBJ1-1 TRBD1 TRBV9 TGTGCCAGCAGCGTAGCTTCGAGAGGTCCGGGACAGGGCACTGAAGCTTTCTTT CASSVASRGPGQGTEAFF
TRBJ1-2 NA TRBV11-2 TGTGCCAGCAGCTTAATGGCAGGGTTGGAGGGCTACACCTTC CASSLMAGLEGYTF
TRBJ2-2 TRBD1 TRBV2 TGTGCCAGCATTCAGGGGGCGGACACCGGGGAGCTGTTTTTT CASIQGADTGELFF
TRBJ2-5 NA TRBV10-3 TGTGCCATCAGTCCGGGACTGGGGGACCAAGAGACCCAGTACTTC CAISPGLGDQETQYF
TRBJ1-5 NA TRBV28 TGTGCCAGCAGTTTACATACTCCCGCCAGGCAGCCCCAGCATTTT CASSLHTPARQPQHF
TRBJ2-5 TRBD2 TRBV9 TGTGCCAGCAGCCCAACGACTAGCGGGAGACACGAGACCCAGTACTTC CASSPTTSGRHETQYF
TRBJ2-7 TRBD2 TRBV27 TGTGCCTCCGGTTTATACGTAACTAGCGGGAAAGATGAGCAGTACTTC CASGLYVTSGKDEQYF
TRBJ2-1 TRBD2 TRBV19 TGTGCCAGTAGTATCTTCTCGGAGTTAGCGGGGTACAATGAGCAGTTCTTC CASSIFSELAGYNEQFF
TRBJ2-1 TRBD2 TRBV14 TGTGCCAGCAGCGAGCGCCTGGCGGGAGACAATGAGCAGTTCTTC CASSERLAGDNEQFF
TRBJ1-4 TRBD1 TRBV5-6 TGTGCCAGCAGCGTCGCGGGACAGGGAAATGAAAAACTGTTTTTT CASSVAGQGNEKLFF
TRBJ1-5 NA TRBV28 TGTGCCAGCAGCTTTTTCCAGAATCAGCCCCAGCATTTT CASSFFQNQPQHF
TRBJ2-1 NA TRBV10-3 TGTGCCATCAGGATTAGCGCTGGTGGGCAGTTCTTC CAIRISAGGQFF
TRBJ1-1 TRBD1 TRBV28 TGTGCCAGCAGTGTCCTAGACAGGGAGGACACTGAAGCTTTCTTT CASSVLDREDTEAFF
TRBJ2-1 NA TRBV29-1 TGCAGCGTTGAAGGGGGCCCATATGGGAAGAATGAGCAGTTCTTC CSVEGGPYGKNEQFF
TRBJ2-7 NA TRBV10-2 TGCGCCAGCAGCGAGTCGGGCGGGCCTCTCAACTACGAGCAGTACTTC CASSESGGPLNYEQYF
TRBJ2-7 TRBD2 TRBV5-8 TGTGCCAGCAGCTTTCTACTAGCGGGAGTGCACGAGCAGTACTTC CASSFLLAGVHEQYF
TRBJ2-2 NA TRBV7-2 TGTGCCAGCAGCTTCCAAGGGGATACCGGGGAGCTGTTTTTT CASSFQGDTGELFF
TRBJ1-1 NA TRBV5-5 TGTGCCAGCAGCTTGCAGGGGACGATCACGGCTTTCTTT CASSLQGTITAFF
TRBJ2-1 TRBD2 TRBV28 TGTGCCAGCAGACGCCTAGCGGGAGGGGGAACCTACAATGAGCAGTTCTTC CASRRLAGGGTYNEQFF
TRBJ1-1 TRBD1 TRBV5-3 TGTGCCAGAAGCTCTGTATGGGTCGACAGGGCTGAAGCTTTCTTT CARSSVWVDRAEAFF
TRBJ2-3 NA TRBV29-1 TGCAGCGTTGAATCCACCCGGGGGGCAGGACGGGATACGCAGTATTTT CSVESTRGAGRDTQYF
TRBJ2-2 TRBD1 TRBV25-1 TGTGCCGCCGAACCCGACAGGGGGCGGACCGGGGAGCTGTTTTTT CAAEPDRGRTGELFF
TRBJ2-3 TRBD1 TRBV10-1 TGCGCCAGCAGTACGGGGCCAGGGGGAAGCACAGATACGCAGTATTTT CASSTGPGGSTDTQYF
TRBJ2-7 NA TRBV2 TGTGCCAGCAGCAACTACAACCCCGGCTACGAGCAGTACTTC CASSNYNPGYEQYF
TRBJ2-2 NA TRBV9 TGTGCCAGCAGCGTGTACGGAGGGCGGGCCGGGGAGCTGTTTTTT CASSVYGGRAGELFF
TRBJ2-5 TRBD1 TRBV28 TGTGCCAGCAGTCCGATACTAAACAACAGGGGGCTCGCAGAGACCCAGTACTTC CASSPILNNRGLAETQYF
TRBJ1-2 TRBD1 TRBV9 TGTGCCAGCAGGACAGGGGTTGATGGCTACACCTTC CASRTGVDGYTF
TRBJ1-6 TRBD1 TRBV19 TGTGCCAGTAGTACACGGACAGGGGATTCACCCCTCCACTTT CASSTRTGDSPLHF
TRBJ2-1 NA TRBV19 TGTGCCAGTAGTATCGGACACAGGGTCCCCTACAATGAGCAGTTCTTC CASSIGHRVPYNEQFF
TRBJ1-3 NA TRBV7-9 TGTGCCAGCAGCTTAGCACTCTCTGGAAACACCATATATTTT CASSLALSGNTIYF
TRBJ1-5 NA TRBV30 TGTGCCTGGAGTGCCTTCAGGGGTCTCAATCAGCCCCAGCATTTT CAWSAFRGLNQPQHF
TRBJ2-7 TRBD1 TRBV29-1 TGCAGCGTTGGGACAGGCTACGAGCAGTACTTC CSVGTGYEQYF
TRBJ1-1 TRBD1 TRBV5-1 TGCGCCAGCGGTTTATTCACCCCACCGGGACAGGGCGGGAACACTGAAGCTTTCTTT CASGLFTPPGQGGNTEAFF
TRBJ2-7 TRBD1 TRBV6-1 TGTGCCAGCAGTGAAAGACCGGGACAGTTCAGCTCCTACGAGCAGTACTTC CASSERPGQFSSYEQYF
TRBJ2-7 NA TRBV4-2 TGTGCCAGCAGCCAAGATGGTCAGGGGCCTATCGAGCAGTACTTC CASSQDGQGPIEQYF
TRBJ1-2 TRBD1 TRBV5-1 TGCGCCAGCAGATCAACAGGGGGTGGCTACACCTTC CASRSTGGGYTF
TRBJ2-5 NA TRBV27 TGTGCCAGCAGTTCACGGGGGACCCAGTACTTC CASSSRGTQYF
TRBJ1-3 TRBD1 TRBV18 TGTGCCAGCTCAACAGGGGCTGGAAACACCATATATTTT CASSTGAGNTIYF
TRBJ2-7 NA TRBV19 TGTGCCAGTAGTCCAAGTAACCGGGACAACTACGAGCAGTACTTC CASSPSNRDNYEQYF